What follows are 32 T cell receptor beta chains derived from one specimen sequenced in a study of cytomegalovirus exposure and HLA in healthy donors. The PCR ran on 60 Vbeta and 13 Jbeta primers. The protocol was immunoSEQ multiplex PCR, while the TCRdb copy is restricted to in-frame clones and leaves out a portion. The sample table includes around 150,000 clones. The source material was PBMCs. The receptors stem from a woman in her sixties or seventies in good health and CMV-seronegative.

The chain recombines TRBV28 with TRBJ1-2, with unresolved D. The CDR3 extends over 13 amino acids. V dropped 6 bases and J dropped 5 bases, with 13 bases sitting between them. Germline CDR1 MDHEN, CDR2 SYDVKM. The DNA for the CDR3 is TGTGCCAGCAGCCTGGCTGGCATTTATGGCTACACCTTC. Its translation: CASSLAGIYGYTF.

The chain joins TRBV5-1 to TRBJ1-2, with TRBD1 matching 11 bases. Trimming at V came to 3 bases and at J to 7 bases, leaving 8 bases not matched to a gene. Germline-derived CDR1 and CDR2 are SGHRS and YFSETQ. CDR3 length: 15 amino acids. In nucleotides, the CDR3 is TGCGCCAGCAGCTCAAACCCTGGACAGGGGGCTGGCTACACCTTC. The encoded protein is CASSSNPGQGAGYTF.

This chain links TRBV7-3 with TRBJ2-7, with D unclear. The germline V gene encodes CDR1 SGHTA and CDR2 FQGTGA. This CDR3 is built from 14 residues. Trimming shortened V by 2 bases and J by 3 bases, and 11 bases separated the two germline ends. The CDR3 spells CASSLFPSGYEQYF. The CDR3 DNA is TGTGCCAGCAGCTTATTCCCATCGGGCTACGAGCAGTACTTC.

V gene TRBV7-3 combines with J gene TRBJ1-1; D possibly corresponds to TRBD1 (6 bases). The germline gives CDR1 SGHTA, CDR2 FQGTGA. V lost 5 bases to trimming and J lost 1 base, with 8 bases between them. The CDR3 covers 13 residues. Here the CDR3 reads CASSATGNTEAFF. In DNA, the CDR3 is TGTGCCAGCAGCGCGACAGGGAACACTGAAGCTTTCTTT. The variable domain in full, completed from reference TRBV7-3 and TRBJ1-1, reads GAGVSQTPSNKVTEKGKYVELRCDPISGHTALYWYRQSLGQGPEFLIYFQGTGAADDSGLPNDRFFAVRPEGSVSTLKIQRTERGDSAVYLCASSATGNTEAFFGQGTRLTVV.

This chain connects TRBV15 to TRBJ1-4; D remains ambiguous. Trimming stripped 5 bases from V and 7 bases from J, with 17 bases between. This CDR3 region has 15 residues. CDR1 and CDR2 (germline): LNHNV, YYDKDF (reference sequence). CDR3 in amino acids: CATSRRTSLSEKLFF. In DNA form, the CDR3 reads TGTGCCACCAGCCGGCGGACTAGCCTCTCTGAAAAACTGTTTTTT.

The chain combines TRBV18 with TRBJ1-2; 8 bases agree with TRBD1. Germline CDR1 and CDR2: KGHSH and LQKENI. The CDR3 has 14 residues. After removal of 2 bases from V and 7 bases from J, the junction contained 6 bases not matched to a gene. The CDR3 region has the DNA TGTGCCAGCTCACCAATGCAGGGGGCCCCTGGCTACACCTTC. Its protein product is CASSPMQGAPGYTF.

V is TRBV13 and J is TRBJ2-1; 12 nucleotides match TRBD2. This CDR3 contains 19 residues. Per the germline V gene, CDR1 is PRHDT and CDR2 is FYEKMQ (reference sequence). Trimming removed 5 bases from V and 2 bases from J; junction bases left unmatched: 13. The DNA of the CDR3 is TGTGCCAGCAGCCCCTTGGGCCTAGCGGGAGGGGAAACCTACAATGAGCAGTTCTTC. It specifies CASSPLGLAGGETYNEQFF.

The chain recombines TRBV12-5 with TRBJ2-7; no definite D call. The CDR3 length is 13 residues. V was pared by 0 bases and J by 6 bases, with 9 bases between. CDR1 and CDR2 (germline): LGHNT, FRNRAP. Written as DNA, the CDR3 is TGTGCTAGTGGTTTGGTACATCCTGGCGAGCAGTACTTC. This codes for CASGLVHPGEQYF.

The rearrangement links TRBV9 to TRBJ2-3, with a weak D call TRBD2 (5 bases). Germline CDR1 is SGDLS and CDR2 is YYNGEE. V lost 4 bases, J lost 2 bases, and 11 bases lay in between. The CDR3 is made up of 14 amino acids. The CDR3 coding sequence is TGTGCCAGCAGCCCTTCGGGGATCACAGATACGCAGTATTTT. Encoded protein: CASSPSGITDTQYF.

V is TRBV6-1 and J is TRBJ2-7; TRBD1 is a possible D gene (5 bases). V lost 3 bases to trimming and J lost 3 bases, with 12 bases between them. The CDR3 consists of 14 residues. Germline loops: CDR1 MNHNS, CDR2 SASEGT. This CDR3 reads CASSEQDIYYEQYF. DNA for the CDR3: TGTGCCAGCAGTGAGCAGGACATATACTACGAGCAGTACTTC.

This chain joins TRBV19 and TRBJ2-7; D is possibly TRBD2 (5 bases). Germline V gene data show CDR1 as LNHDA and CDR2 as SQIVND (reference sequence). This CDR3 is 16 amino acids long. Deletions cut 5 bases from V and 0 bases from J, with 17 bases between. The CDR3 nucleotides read TGTGCCAGTAGTGAAGGTCGGACTGGAACCTCCTACGAGCAGTACTTC. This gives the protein CASSEGRTGTSYEQYF.

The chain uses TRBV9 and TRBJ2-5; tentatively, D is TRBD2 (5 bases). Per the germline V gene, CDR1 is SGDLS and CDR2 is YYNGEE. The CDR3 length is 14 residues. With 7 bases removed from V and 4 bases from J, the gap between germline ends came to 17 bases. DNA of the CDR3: TGTGCCAGCTCCGCCGGGAATAGCCCAGAGACCCAGTACTTC. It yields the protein CASSAGNSPETQYF.

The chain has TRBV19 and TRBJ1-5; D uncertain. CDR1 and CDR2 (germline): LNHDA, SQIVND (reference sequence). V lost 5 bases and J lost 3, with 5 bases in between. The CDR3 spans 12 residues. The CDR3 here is CASSGPNQPQHF. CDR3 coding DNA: TGTGCCAGTAGTGGGCCCAATCAGCCCCAGCATTTT.

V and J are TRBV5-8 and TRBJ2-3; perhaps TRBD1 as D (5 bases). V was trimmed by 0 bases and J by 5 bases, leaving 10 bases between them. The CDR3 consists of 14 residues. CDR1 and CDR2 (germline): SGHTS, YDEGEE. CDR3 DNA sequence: TGTGCCAGCAGCTTGGAAGGGGCAGGAGATACGCAGTATTTT. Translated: CASSLEGAGDTQYF.

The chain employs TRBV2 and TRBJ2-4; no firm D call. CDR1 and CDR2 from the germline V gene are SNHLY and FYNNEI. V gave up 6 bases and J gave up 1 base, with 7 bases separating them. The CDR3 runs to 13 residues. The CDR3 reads CASRGWAKNIQYF. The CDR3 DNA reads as TGTGCCAGCAGGGGCTGGGCCAAAAACATTCAGTACTTC. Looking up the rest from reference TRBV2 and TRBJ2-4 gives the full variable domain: EPEVTQTPSHQVTQMGQEVILRCVPISNHLYFYWYRQILGQKVEFLVSFYNNEISEKSEIFDDQFSVERPDGSNFTLKIRSTKLEDSAMYFCASRGWAKNIQYFGAGTRLSVL.

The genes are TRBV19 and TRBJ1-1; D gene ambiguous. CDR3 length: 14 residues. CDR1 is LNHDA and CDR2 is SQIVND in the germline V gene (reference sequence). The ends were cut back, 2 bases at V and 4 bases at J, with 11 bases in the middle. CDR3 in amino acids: CASSIQATVTEAFF. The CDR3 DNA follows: TGTGCCAGTAGTATACAGGCGACGGTCACTGAAGCTTTCTTT.

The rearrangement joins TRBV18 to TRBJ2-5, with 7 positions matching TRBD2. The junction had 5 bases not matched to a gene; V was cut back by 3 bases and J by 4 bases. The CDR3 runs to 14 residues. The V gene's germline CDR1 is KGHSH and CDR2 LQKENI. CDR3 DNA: TGTGCCAGCTCACCCTTGGGCGGGAGAGAGACCCAGTACTTC. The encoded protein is CASSPLGGRETQYF.

The CDR3 is CASSMPGLAYNEQFF. CDR3 nucleotides: TGTGCCAGTAGTATGCCGGGACTAGCCTACAATGAGCAGTTCTTC. The J gene is TRBJ2-1, the V gene TRBV19, with 8 bases aligning to TRBD2. Germline values: CDR1 LNHDA, CDR2 SQIVND (reference sequence). CDR3 length: 15 amino acids. After removal of 3 bases from V and 2 bases from J, the junction contained 3 bases not matched to a gene. The full variable domain, completed using reference TRBV19 and TRBJ2-1, is DGGITQSPKYLFRKEGQNVTLSCEQNLNHDAMYWYRQDPGQGLRLIYYSQIVNDFQKGDIAEGYSVSREKKESFPLTVTSAQKNPTAFYLCASSMPGLAYNEQFFGPGTRLTVL.

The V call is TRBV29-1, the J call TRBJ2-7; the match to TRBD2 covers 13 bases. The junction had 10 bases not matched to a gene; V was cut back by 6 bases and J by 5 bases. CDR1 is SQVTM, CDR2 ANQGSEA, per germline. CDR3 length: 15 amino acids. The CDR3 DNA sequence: TGCAGCGTCGATCCCGGACTAGCGGGAGTGAACGAGCAGTACTTC. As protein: CSVDPGLAGVNEQYF.

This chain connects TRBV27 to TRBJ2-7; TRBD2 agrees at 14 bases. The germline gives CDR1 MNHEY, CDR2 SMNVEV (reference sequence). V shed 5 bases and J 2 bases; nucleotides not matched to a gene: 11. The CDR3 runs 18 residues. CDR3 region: CASSPHGLAGGLPYEQYF. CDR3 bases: TGTGCCAGCAGTCCCCACGGACTAGCGGGAGGACTACCCTACGAGCAGTACTTC.

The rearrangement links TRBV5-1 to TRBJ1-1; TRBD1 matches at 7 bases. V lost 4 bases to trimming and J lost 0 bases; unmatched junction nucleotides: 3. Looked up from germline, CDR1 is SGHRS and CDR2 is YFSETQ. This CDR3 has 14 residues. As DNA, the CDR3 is TGCGCCAGCAGCGGGGGACAGATGAACACTGAAGCTTTCTTT. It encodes CASSGGQMNTEAFF.

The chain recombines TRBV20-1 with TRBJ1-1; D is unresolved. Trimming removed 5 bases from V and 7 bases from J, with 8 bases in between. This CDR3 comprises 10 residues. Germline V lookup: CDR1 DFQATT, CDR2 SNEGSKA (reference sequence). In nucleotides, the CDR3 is TGCAGTGCTGTAGGGAGTGAAGCTTTCTTT. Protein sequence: CSAVGSEAFF.

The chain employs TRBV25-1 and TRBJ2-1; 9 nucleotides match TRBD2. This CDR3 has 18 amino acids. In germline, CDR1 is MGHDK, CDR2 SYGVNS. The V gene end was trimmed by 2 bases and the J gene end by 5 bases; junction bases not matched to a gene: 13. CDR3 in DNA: TGTGCCAGCAGTGAACGAGGTCGTCCTAGCGGGATGAACAATGAGCAGTTCTTC. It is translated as CASSERGRPSGMNNEQFF. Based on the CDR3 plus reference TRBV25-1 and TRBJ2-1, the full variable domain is EADIYQTPRYLVIGTGKKITLECSQTMGHDKMYWYQQDPGMELHLIHYSYGVNSTEKGDLSSESTVSRIRTEHFPLTLESARPSHTSQYLCASSERGRPSGMNNEQFFGPGTRLTVL.

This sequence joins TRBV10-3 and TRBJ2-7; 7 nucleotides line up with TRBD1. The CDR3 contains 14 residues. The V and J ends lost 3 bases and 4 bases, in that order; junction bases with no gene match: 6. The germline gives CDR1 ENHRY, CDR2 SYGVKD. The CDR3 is CAISDGTEHYEQYF. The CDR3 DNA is TGTGCCATCAGTGATGGGACAGAGCATTACGAGCAGTACTTC.

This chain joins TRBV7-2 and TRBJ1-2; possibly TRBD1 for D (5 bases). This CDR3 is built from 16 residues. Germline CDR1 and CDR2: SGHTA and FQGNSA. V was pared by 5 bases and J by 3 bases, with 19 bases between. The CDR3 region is CASSDRSQGGDYGYTF. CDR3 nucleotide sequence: TGTGCCAGCAGCGATCGATCCCAGGGAGGGGACTATGGCTACACCTTC.

The CDR3, as DNA: TGTGCCAGCAGTTCTACGAACACCGGGGAGCTGTTTTTT. It translates to CASSSTNTGELFF. The rearrangement uses TRBV27 and TRBJ2-2; D unclear. CDR1 is MNHEY and CDR2 is SMNVEV in the germline V gene (reference sequence). V was cut by 4 bases and J by 0 bases, with 3 bases left in between. This CDR3 is 13 amino acids long.

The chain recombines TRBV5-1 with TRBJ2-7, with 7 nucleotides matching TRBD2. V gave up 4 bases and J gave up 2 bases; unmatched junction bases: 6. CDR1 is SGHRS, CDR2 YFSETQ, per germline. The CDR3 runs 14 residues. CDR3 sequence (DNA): TGCGCCAGCAGCCCGGCGGGGGATCCCTACGAGCAGTACTTC. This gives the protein CASSPAGDPYEQYF.

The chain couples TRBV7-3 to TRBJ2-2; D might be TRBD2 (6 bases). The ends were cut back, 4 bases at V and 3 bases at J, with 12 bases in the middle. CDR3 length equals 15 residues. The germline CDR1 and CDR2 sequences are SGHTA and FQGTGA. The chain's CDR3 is CASSSSVFDTGELFF. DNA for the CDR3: TGTGCCAGCAGCTCTAGCGTTTTTGACACCGGGGAGCTGTTTTTT.

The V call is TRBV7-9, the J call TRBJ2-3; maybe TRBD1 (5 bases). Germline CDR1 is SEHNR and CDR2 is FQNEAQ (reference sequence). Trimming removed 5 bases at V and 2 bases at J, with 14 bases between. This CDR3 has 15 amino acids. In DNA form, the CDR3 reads TGTGCCAGCAGCGTACACAGGTCTCCCACAGATACGCAGTATTTT. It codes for CASSVHRSPTDTQYF.

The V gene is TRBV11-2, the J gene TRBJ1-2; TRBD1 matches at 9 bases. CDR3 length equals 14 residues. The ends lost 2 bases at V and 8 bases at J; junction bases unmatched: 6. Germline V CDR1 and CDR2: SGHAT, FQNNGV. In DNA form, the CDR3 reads TGTGCCAGCAGCTTATCCCGGACAGGGGCCGGCTACACCTTC. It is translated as CASSLSRTGAGYTF.

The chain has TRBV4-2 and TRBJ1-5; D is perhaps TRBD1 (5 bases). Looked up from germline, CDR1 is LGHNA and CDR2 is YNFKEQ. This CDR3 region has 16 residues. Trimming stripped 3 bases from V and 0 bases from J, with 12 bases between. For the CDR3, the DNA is TGTGCCAGCAGCCAGGGGACGGACTATAGCAATCAGCCCCAGCATTTT. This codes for CASSQGTDYSNQPQHF.

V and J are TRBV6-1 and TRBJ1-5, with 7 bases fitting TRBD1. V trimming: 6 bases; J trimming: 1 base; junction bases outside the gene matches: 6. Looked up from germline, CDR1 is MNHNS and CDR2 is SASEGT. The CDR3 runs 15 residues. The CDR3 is CASSGRQGSNQPQHF. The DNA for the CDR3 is TGTGCCAGCAGCGGAAGACAGGGAAGCAATCAGCCCCAGCATTTT.